These T cell receptor beta chains were read from a single sample in a study of T cells in Graves' hyperthyroidism and ophthalmopathy. Each CDR3 protein gets one entry after TCRdb re-called the multiplex PCR reads with MiXCR. The sample carries around 690,000 distinct CDR3 sequences, roughly 17% recorded once. Sequenced: blood. The receptor set was obtained from a middle-aged man with Graves' hyperthyroidism. The CDR3 runs from the conserved cysteine through the conserved F or W. Each record gives: D gene, V gene, J gene, clone size, CDR3 DNA, CDR3 protein. A D gene is named only where the DNA matches it firmly. The size field is filled for only some rows; it gives once, few, many or a size class.

D: TRBD2
V: TRBV6-2/TRBV6-3
J: TRBJ2-3
size: few
DNA: TGTGCCAGCAGTTACAGAGGGACTAGAGGCACAGATACGCAGTATTTT
CDR3: CASSYRGTRGTDTQYF

D: TRBD2
V: TRBV28
J: TRBJ2-1
size: -
DNA: TGTGCCAGCAGCTCACTAGCGCTAACCTACAATGAGCAGTTCTTC
CDR3: CASSSLALTYNEQFF

D: -
V: TRBV28
J: TRBJ2-1
size: many
DNA: TGTGCCAGCAGTCGACGGCCCACGGTGGGGCGTTACAATGAGCAGTTCTTC
CDR3: CASSRRPTVGRYNEQFF

D: -
V: TRBV29-1
J: TRBJ2-1
size: many
DNA: TGCAGCGTTGTTGCTCAGGGGTTTACAAATGAGCAGTTCTTC
CDR3: CSVVAQGFTNEQFF

D: -
V: TRBV6-1
J: TRBJ2-2
size: -
DNA: TGTGCCAGCGAGATCAGACTTAGGAACACCGGGGAGCTGTTTTTT
CDR3: CASEIRLRNTGELFF

D: TRBD2
V: TRBV27
J: TRBJ2-3
size: -
DNA: TGTGCCAGCAGTTTATCCTTCGGGACTAGCGCCACAGATACGCAGTATTTT
CDR3: CASSLSFGTSATDTQYF

D: -
V: TRBV19
J: TRBJ2-5
size: -
DNA: TGTGCCAGTAGTATTGTAAGGTGGGAGACCCAGTACTTC
CDR3: CASSIVRWETQYF

D: TRBD1
V: TRBV5-1
J: TRBJ2-7
size: many
DNA: TGCGCCAGCAGCTTGGTGAGATCTACAGGGGGCGAGCAGTACTTC
CDR3: CASSLVRSTGGEQYF

D: -
V: TRBV27
J: TRBJ1-2
size: many
DNA: TGTGCCAGCAGTTCAAACCCGGGACATTATGGCTACACCTTC
CDR3: CASSSNPGHYGYTF

D: -
V: TRBV29-1
J: TRBJ2-3
size: -
DNA: TGCAGCGTTGAAGTGGGGGGAAGTTCAGATACGCAGTATTTT
CDR3: CSVEVGGSSDTQYF

D: -
V: TRBV7-2
J: TRBJ2-1
size: many
DNA: TGTGCCAGCATTGAAGGGACCTTATACAATGAGCAGTTCTTC
CDR3: CASIEGTLYNEQFF

D: TRBD1
V: TRBV20-1
J: TRBJ1-6
size: -
DNA: TGCAGTGCTAGAGGCAGGGGGCTAGGTTCACCCCTCCACTTT
CDR3: CSARGRGLGSPLHF

D: -
V: TRBV30
J: TRBJ2-7
size: -
DNA: TGTGCCTGGAGTGTTCTCGCCGAGCAGTACTTC
CDR3: CAWSVLAEQYF

D: -
V: TRBV7-9
J: TRBJ2-5
size: -
DNA: TGTGCCAGCAGTGACGACCCACAAGAGACCCAGTACTTC
CDR3: CASSDDPQETQYF

D: -
V: TRBV24-1
J: TRBJ1-1
size: few
DNA: TGTGCCGCCCCACCGACCAGAAGCACTGAAGCTTTCTTT
CDR3: CAAPPTRSTEAFF

D: -
V: TRBV3-1
J: TRBJ1-3
size: many
DNA: TGTGCCAGCAGCCAATCCAACTATGGAAACACCATATATTTT
CDR3: CASSQSNYGNTIYF

D: TRBD2
V: TRBV7-2
J: TRBJ2-1
size: many
DNA: TGTGCCAGCAGTCCAAGCTTTGGCGGGAGGTCCTACAATGAGCAGTTCTTC
CDR3: CASSPSFGGRSYNEQFF

D: TRBD1
V: TRBV7-9
J: TRBJ1-4
size: few
DNA: TGTGCCAGCAGCGCGTCCGGGACAGGGTCAACTAATGAAAAACTGTTTTTT
CDR3: CASSASGTGSTNEKLFF

D: -
V: TRBV6-5
J: TRBJ1-3
size: -
DNA: TGTGCCAGCAGTTACTCGGCCACGAGCTCTGGAAACACCATATATTTT
CDR3: CASSYSATSSGNTIYF

D: -
V: TRBV28
J: TRBJ1-4
size: -
DNA: TGTGCCAGCAGTTTCCCGGTTAACGGAAAACTGTTTTTT
CDR3: CASSFPVNGKLFF

D: -
V: TRBV25-1
J: TRBJ1-5
size: -
DNA: TGTGCCAGCAGTGAATCGGGCAGGTCTAATAGCAATCAGCCCCAGCATTTT
CDR3: CASSESGRSNSNQPQHF

D: -
V: TRBV19
J: TRBJ2-7
size: -
DNA: TGTGCCAGTAGTATTGCGGGGGAGCAGTACTTC
CDR3: CASSIAGEQYF

D: -
V: TRBV2
J: TRBJ2-7
size: many
DNA: TGTGCCACCTCGATTGCCTACGAGCAGTACTTC
CDR3: CATSIAYEQYF

D: TRBD1
V: TRBV14
J: TRBJ2-7
size: -
DNA: TGTGCCAGCAGCCATCCCGGGACAGGGGCTTCCTACGAGCAGTACTTC
CDR3: CASSHPGTGASYEQYF